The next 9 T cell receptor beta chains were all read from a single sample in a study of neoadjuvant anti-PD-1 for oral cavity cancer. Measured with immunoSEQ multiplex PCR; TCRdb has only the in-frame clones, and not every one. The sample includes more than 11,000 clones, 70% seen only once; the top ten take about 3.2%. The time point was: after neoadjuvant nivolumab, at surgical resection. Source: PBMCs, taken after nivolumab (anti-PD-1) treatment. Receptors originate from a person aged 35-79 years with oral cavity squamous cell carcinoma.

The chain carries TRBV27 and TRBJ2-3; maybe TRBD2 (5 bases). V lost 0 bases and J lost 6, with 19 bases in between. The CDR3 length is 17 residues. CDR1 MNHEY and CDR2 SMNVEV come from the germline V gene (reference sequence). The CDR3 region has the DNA TGTGCCAGCAGTTTATCGATTTGGACTGGGCCCGGGGATACGCAGTATTTT. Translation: CASSLSIWTGPGDTQYF.

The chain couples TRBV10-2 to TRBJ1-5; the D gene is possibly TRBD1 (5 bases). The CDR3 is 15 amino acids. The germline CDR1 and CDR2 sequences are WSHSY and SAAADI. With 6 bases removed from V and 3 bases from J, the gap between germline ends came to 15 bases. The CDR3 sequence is CASSRDSGANQPQHF. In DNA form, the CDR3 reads TGCGCCAGCAGCCGGGACTCCGGGGCCAATCAGCCCCAGCATTTT.

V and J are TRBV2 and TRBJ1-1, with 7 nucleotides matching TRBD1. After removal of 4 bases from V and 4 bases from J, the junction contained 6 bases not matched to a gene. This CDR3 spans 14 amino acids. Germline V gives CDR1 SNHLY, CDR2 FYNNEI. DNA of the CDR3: TGTGCCAGCAGTGCGGGACAGTTTTTCACTGAAGCTTTCTTT. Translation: CASSAGQFFTEAFF.

CDR3 DNA sequence: TGTGCTAGTGGCCCCGGAGAGGGCTTCACCGGGGAGCTGTTTTTT. It encodes CASGPGEGFTGELFF. This rearrangement joins TRBV12-5 to TRBJ2-2; possible D gene TRBD2, 5 bases. The CDR3 extends over 15 amino acids. Trimming pared 6 bases from V and 4 bases from J, leaving 15 bases between. Germline CDR1 and CDR2: LGHNT and FRNRAP.

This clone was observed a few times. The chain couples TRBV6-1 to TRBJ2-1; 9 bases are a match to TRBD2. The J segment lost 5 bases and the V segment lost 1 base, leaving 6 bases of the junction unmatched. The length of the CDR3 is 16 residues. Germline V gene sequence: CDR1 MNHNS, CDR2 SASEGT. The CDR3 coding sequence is TGTGCCAGCAGTGAAGACAGGACTAGCGTACACAATGAGCAGTTCTTC. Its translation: CASSEDRTSVHNEQFF.

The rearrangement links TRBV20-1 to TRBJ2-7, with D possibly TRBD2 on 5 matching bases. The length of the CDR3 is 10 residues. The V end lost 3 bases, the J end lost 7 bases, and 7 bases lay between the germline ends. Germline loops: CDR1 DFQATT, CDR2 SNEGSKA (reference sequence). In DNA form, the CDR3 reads TGCAGTGCTAGGTGGGAGGAGCAGTACTTC. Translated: CSARWEEQYF.

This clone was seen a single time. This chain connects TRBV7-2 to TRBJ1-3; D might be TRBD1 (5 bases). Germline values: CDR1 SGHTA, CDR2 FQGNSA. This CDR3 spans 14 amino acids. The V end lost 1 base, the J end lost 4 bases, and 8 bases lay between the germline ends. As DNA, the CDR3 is TGTGCCAGCAGCTTAGGACAGTGGGGAAACACCATATATTTT. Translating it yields CASSLGQWGNTIYF.

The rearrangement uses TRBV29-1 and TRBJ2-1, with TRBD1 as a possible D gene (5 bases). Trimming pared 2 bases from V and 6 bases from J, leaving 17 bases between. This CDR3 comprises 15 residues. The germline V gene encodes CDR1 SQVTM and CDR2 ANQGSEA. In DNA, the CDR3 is TGCAGCGTTGAATCTGGGGCAGGAATAGGCAATGAGCAGTTCTTC. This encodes CSVESGAGIGNEQFF.

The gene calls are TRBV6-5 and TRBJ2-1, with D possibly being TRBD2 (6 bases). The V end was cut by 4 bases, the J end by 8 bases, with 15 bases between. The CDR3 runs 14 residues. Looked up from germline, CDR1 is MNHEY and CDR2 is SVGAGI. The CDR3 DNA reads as TGTGCCAGCAGTTCCCCTTCCGGGGGTGATGAGCAGTTCTTC. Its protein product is CASSSPSGGDEQFF.